The rows below give T cell receptor beta chains drawn from one sample of a study of cytomegalovirus exposure and HLA in healthy donors. Only in-frame clones appear in the TCRdb table, and some are missing; sequencing was by immunoSEQ multiplex PCR. The table shows 120,000 or so clones, with 89% occurring only once. Sequenced input: PBMCs. Source of these receptors: a woman between 18 and 29 years old in good health and CMV-seronegative. The CDR3 runs from the conserved cysteine through the conserved F or W. D genes are given only for firm matches.

V gene: TRBV27
D gene: NA
CDR3 protein: CASSWDKGYGYTF

V gene: TRBV11-3
D gene: NA
CDR3 protein: CASSKDRKSNEQFF

V gene: TRBV7-9
D gene: TRBD2
CDR3 protein: CASSGTSGRMGETQYF

V gene: TRBV7-8
D gene: NA
CDR3 protein: CASSSEGGKLFF

V gene: TRBV30
D gene: NA
CDR3 protein: CASGRDSNTGELFF

V gene: TRBV15
D gene: TRBD1
CDR3 protein: CATSDRGRPTGGYTF

V gene: TRBV7-2
D gene: NA
CDR3 protein: CASSPNLGAAETQYF

V gene: TRBV6-5
D gene: NA
CDR3 protein: CASSRHTTNEKLFF

V gene: TRBV11-2
D gene: TRBD1
CDR3 protein: CASSLDGTGGLRAFF

V gene: TRBV18
D gene: TRBD2
CDR3 protein: CASSLGVAGLNEQYF

V gene: TRBV5-6
D gene: NA
CDR3 protein: CASSFPPRINEQFF

V gene: TRBV27
D gene: TRBD2
CDR3 protein: CASSILTSGPQETQYF

V gene: TRBV6-7
D gene: NA
CDR3 protein: CASSYSSRATANEKLFF

V gene: TRBV10-3
D gene: NA
CDR3 protein: CAISDNNEQFF

V gene: TRBV18
D gene: TRBD1
CDR3 protein: CASSQGQAMGNTIYF

V gene: TRBV6-6
D gene: NA
CDR3 protein: CASSPGDGREGYGYTF

V gene: TRBV6-6
D gene: NA
CDR3 protein: CASSGTARGGYTF

V gene: TRBV27
D gene: NA
CDR3 protein: CASYSGYGYTF